This T cell receptor beta chain originates from a study of Graves' ophthalmopathy and Graves' hyperthyroidism. Study observations and caveats: Ophthalmopathy versus stable hyperthyroidism: 13-signature model gave 85% to 90% sensitivity, 81.08% specificity.

Trimming at V came to 0 bases and at J to 4 bases, leaving 6 bases not matched to a gene. Germline values: CDR1 SGHTS, CDR2 YDEGEE. CDR3 length: 15 residues. Diagnosis used clinical symptoms, serum thyroxine, TRAb, thyroid ultrasound and orbital computed tomography. This clonotype was detected many times. Antigen specificity is unknown. Amplified material comprised TCR beta CDR3 regions derived from RNA transcripts. First-round RT-PCR used HTBI primers; second-round multiplex PCR followed. TCRdb passed the multiplex PCR reads through MiXCR, listing each CDR3 protein once. The data hold 580,000 or so distinct CDR3 sequences, with just under 40% observed a single time.

The sequencing sample was made of peripheral blood or thyroid tissue (not recorded which). The chain uses TRBV5-8 and TRBJ2-5, with TRBD1 matching over 7 bases. This TCR derives from an adult man with Graves' hyperthyroidism. CDR3 region: CASSLAARGSETQYF. In nucleotides, the CDR3 is TGTGCCAGCAGCTTGGCGGCCAGGGGGTCAGAGACCCAGTACTTC. Together with reference TRBV5-8 and TRBJ2-5, the CDR3 gives the full variable domain: EAGVTQSPTHLIKTRGQQATLRCSPISGHTSVYWYQQALGLGLQFLLWYDEGEERNRGNFPPRFSGRQFPNYSSELNVNALELEDSALYLCASSLAARGSETQYFGPGTRLLVL.